This T cell receptor beta chain comes out of a study of blood T cell repertoires in COVID-19. Study information: Samples taken during acute and convalescent COVID-19 were collected in the United States, Italy and Spain.

This CDR3 spans 15 amino acids. Germline CDR1 reads LNHNV; CDR2 reads YYDKDF (reference sequence). V lost 3 bases to trimming and J lost 3 bases, with 12 bases between them. Everyone who took part was 18 to 89 years old, and they came from 24 US areas. Each recovered donor of Cohort 3 presented with two negative PCRs, clearance, or symptom resolution. Using immunoSEQ multiplex PCR, the repertoire was profiled, and TCRdb retains in-frame clones only, with some absent. The profile shows 200,000 or so clones, around 80% of them singletons. This rearrangement joins TRBV15 to TRBJ2-1; possible D gene TRBD1, 5 bases. The receptor was derived from a man aged 55 to 70 who had recovered from COVID-19. Specimen: PBMCs or T cells enriched from blood (not recorded which). In nucleotides, the CDR3 is TGTGCCACCAGCAGGGATGCAGACAGCTACAATGAGCAGTTCTTC. This gives the protein CATSRDADSYNEQFF. Full variable domain (outside the CDR3, taken from reference TRBV15 and TRBJ2-1): DAMVIQNPRYQVTQFGKPVTLSCSQTLNHNVMYWYQQKSSQAPKLLFHYYDKDFNNEADTPDNFQSRRPNTSFCFLDIRSPGLGDTAMYLCATSRDADSYNEQFFGPGTRLTVL.